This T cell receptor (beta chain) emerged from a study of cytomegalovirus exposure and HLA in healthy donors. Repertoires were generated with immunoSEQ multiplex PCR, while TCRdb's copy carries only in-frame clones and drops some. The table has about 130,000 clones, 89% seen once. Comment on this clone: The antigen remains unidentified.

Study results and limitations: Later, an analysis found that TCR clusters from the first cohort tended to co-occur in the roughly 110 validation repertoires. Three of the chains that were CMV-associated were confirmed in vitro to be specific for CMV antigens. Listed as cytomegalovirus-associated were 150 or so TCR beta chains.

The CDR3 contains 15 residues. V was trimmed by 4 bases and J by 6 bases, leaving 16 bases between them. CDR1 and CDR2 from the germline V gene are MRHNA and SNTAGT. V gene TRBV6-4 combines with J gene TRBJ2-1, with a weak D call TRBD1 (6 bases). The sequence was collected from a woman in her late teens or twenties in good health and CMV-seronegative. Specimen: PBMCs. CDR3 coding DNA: TGTGCCAGCAGTGTAGGGGCAGGGGTCTCCAATGAGCAGTTCTTC. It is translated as CASSVGAGVSNEQFF.